The rows below give T cell receptor beta chains drawn from one sample of a study of cytomegalovirus exposure and HLA in healthy donors. Repertoires were generated with immunoSEQ multiplex PCR, while TCRdb's copy carries only in-frame clones and drops some. The data hold over 200,000 clones, with about 83% observed a single time. Sequenced: PBMCs. These receptors were taken from a human donor in good health. The CDR3 runs from the conserved cysteine through the conserved F or W. Each record gives: V gene, D gene, J gene, clone size, CDR3 DNA, CDR3 protein. The D gene is left open where the match is weak. A row's size may be missing; if present it is once, few, many or a size class.

TRBV9,NA,TRBJ1-5,NA,TGTGCCAGCAGCGCCATGGACACGCTCGAGTTTTATCGTGGCAATCAGCCCCAGCATTTT,CASSAMDTLEFYRGNQPQHF
TRBV7-3,TRBD2,TRBJ2-3,few,TGTGCCAGCAGCTCGGGACCCGCGAGCGGGAGGGCGGGAGATACGCAGTATTTT,CASSSGPASGRAGDTQYF
TRBV9,NA,TRBJ2-2,NA,TGTGCCAGCAGCGTAGGCAGGGCCCCGGGCACCGGGGAGCTGTTTTTT,CASSVGRAPGTGELFF
TRBV7-3,TRBD1,TRBJ2-3,NA,TGTGCCAGCAGCTCGGGACAGCACTGGAACGATGCAGATACGCAGTATTTT,CASSSGQHWNDADTQYF
TRBV28,NA,TRBJ1-2,NA,TGTGCCAGCAGATCCCCGTCAGGGTATTATGGCTACACCTTC,CASRSPSGYYGYTF
TRBV5-8,TRBD2,TRBJ2-7,once,TGTGCCAGCAGCCCGTCAAGCGGGAAGAACTACGAGCAGTACTTC,CASSPSSGKNYEQYF
TRBV6-5,TRBD2,TRBJ2-7,NA,TGTGCCAGCAGTTACCAGCTAGCGGGAGGTTCCGAGCAGTACTTC,CASSYQLAGGSEQYF
TRBV9,TRBD1,TRBJ2-3,once,TGTGCCAGCGGTCAAGGTAACAGGGGTAGCACAGATACGCAGTATTTT,CASGQGNRGSTDTQYF
TRBV2,NA,TRBJ2-7,NA,TGTGCCAGCACTGCGGCCTACGAGCAGTACTTC,CASTAAYEQYF
TRBV5-1,TRBD1,TRBJ2-2,NA,TGCGCCAGCAGCTCACGACAGGGGGCAACCGGGGAGCTGTTTTTT,CASSSRQGATGELFF
TRBV28,TRBD1,TRBJ1-1,NA,TGTGCCAGCAGTTTTGCGGGACAGGGCGAGAACACTGAAGCTTTCTTT,CASSFAGQGENTEAFF
TRBV7-9,NA,TRBJ1-2,NA,TGTGCCAGCAGCCCGGAAGTGGGAGGACATGGCTACACCTTC,CASSPEVGGHGYTF
TRBV6-6,NA,TRBJ1-1,few,TGTGCCAGCACCCCCTTGCACGGGGGGAGTAACACTGAAGCTTTCTTT,CASTPLHGGSNTEAFF
TRBV6-1,TRBD1,TRBJ1-3,few,TGTGCCAGCAATCCGACAGGGACGGGAAACACCATATATTTT,CASNPTGTGNTIYF
TRBV11-1,TRBD1,TRBJ1-5,NA,TGTGCCAGCAGCTTAGTGGCCAGGGGGGAGGATCAGCCCCAGCATTTT,CASSLVARGEDQPQHF
TRBV5-1,NA,TRBJ1-1,NA,TGCGCCAGCAGCAGCCGACTCAAGAACACTGAAGCTTTCTTT,CASSSRLKNTEAFF
TRBV12-5,TRBD2,TRBJ2-3,few,TGTGCTAGTGGGGCGGGAGGGCCTTATACGCAGTATTTT,CASGAGGPYTQYF
TRBV6-6,TRBD2,TRBJ2-7,NA,TGTGCCAACAGTCACCCCAGCCTAGCGGGAGGCGGCGAGCAGTACTTC,CANSHPSLAGGGEQYF
TRBV7-2,NA,TRBJ1-1,NA,TGTGCCAGCAGCTATACGGGAACTGAAGCTTTCTTT,CASSYTGTEAFF
TRBV19,TRBD2,TRBJ2-7,NA,TGTGCCAGTAGTGCGGTGGATAGCGGGAGGGCCTACGAGCAGTACTTC,CASSAVDSGRAYEQYF
TRBV5-1,NA,TRBJ2-5,few,TGCGCCAGCAGCTTGGACAGCTCCCAAGAGACCCAGTACTTC,CASSLDSSQETQYF
TRBV5-1,NA,TRBJ2-5,NA,TGCGCCAGCAGCCGACAGGAGATCCAAGAGACCCAGTACTTC,CASSRQEIQETQYF
TRBV29-1,TRBD2,TRBJ2-7,NA,TGCAGCGTTGACTCCTCCGGGACTACGGGCTCCTACGAGCAGTACTTC,CSVDSSGTTGSYEQYF
TRBV19,TRBD1,TRBJ2-7,NA,TGTGCCAGTAGTCCAGGACAGGACTCCTACGAGCAGTACTTC,CASSPGQDSYEQYF
TRBV2,NA,TRBJ1-2,NA,TGTGCCAGCAGTGGACTGCCCTATGGCTACACCTTC,CASSGLPYGYTF
TRBV4-2,NA,TRBJ1-3,NA,TGTGCCAGCAGCCAGGGAGCCCAGCCTGGAAACACCATATATTTT,CASSQGAQPGNTIYF
TRBV9,TRBD2,TRBJ2-2,NA,TGTGCCAGCAGCGTAGCTACCCCTGGACTAGCGGGTCGGGGCACCGGGGAGCTGTTTTTT,CASSVATPGLAGRGTGELFF
TRBV6-1,NA,TRBJ1-1,NA,TGTGCCAGCAGTGGGAGTCGTGCCGGGAACACTGAAGCTTTCTTT,CASSGSRAGNTEAFF
TRBV21-1,NA,TRBJ2-7,NA,TGTGCCAGCAGCAATAAGACAGGGACCCTTGCCACGGACGAGCAGTACTTC,CASSNKTGTLATDEQYF
TRBV15,TRBD1,TRBJ2-2,NA,TGTGCCACGAGCACAGGGGTCGCGAACACCGGGGAGCTGTTTTTT,CATSTGVANTGELFF
TRBV23-1,TRBD2,TRBJ2-7,NA,TGCGCCAGCTCCTTCTTGGGGACTATAAGAGTCTACGAGCAGTACTTC,CASSFLGTIRVYEQYF
TRBV5-4,TRBD1,TRBJ2-6,once,TGTGCCTGCAAACCAGGGGGAACTGGGGCCAACGTCCTGACTTTC,CACKPGGTGANVLTF